This T cell receptor (beta chain) was identified in a study of cytomegalovirus exposure and HLA in healthy donors. General observations from the study: One later analysis, an examination of the 100 to 150 validation repertoires, found that first-cohort TCR clusters tended to co-occur in them.

With respect to this clone: Its antigen remains unidentified.

Measured with immunoSEQ multiplex PCR; TCRdb has only the in-frame clones, and not every one. Here the sample spans more than 90,000 clones, approximately 85% being singletons. This CDR3 region has 15 residues. V dropped 0 bases and J dropped 10 bases, with 13 bases sitting between them. Germline assignment: CDR1 MNHNS and CDR2 SASEGT. This receptor was taken from a man aged 18 to 29 in good health and CMV-seronegative. The chain links TRBV6-1 to TRBJ1-6; tentative D call: TRBD1 (6 bases). What was sequenced was PBMCs. CDR3: CASSEALARGSPLHF. For the CDR3, the DNA is TGTGCCAGCAGTGAAGCTCTGGCCAGGGGATCACCCCTCCACTTT.